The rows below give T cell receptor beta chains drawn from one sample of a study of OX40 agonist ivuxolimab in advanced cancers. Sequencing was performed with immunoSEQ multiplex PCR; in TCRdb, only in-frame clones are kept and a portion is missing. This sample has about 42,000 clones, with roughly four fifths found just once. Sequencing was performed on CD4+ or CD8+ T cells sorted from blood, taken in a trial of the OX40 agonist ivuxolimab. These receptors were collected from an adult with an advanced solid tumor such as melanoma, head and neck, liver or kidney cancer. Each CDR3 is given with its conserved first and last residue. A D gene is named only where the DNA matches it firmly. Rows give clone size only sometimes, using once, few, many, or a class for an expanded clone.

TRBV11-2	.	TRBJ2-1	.	TGTGCCAGCAGCTTGGGGGAGCAGTTCTTC	CASSLGEQFF
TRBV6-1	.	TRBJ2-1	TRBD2	TGTGCCAGCAGTGACACTAGCGGGGGGGTGAAGCAGTTCTTC	CASSDTSGGVKQFF
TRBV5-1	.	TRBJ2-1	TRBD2	TGCGCCAGCAGCGCCTTAGCGGGAGCTACCTACAATGAGCAGTTCTTC	CASSALAGATYNEQFF
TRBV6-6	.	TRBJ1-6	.	TGTGCCAGCAGTTTGGGGGATTCACCCCTCCACTTT	CASSLGDSPLHF
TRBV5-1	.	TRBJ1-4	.	TGCGCCAGCAGCTCGGCATCAGGGGCAACTAATGAAAAACTGTTTTTT	CASSSASGATNEKLFF
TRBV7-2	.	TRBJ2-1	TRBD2	TGTGCCAGCAGCTATCCCTTTGTGAGCGGGGGCTACAATGAGCAGTTCTTC	CASSYPFVSGGYNEQFF
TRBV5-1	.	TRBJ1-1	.	TGCGCCAGCAGCTTGACAGGGACCACTGAAGCTTTCTTT	CASSLTGTTEAFF
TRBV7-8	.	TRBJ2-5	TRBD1	TGTGCCAGCAGCTTAGCAGACAGGGGCTTACAAGAGACCCAGTACTTC	CASSLADRGLQETQYF
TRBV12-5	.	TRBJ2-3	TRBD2	TGTGCTAGTGGCCGGGGACTATCAACAGATGCGCAGTATTTT	CASGRGLSTDAQYF
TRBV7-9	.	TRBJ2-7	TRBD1	TGTGCCAGCAGACGGACAGGGGACGAGCAGTACTTC	CASRRTGDEQYF
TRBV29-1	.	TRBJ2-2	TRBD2	TGCAGCGTTGAACTAGCGGGGGTTGAATCCGGGGAGCTGTTTTTT	CSVELAGVESGELFF
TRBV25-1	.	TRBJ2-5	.	TGTGCCAGCAGTAGAACCCCCGAAGAGACCCAGTACTTC	CASSRTPEETQYF
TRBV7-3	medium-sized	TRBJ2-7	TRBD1	TGTGCCAGCAGCTCGGGACAGGGTAACGAGCAGTACTTC	CASSSGQGNEQYF
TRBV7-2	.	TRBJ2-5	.	TGTGCCAGCAGCTCAGGGGACCCGGGTCTCCCCCAAGAGACCCAGTACTTC	CASSSGDPGLPQETQYF
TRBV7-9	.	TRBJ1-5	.	TGTGCCAGCAGCTTAACAGGGAGCAGCAATCAGCCCCAGCATTTT	CASSLTGSSNQPQHF
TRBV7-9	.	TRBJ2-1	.	TGTGCCAGCAGCTTAGACGCCGGCTACAATGAGCAGTTCTTC	CASSLDAGYNEQFF
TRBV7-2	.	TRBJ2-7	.	TGTGCCAGCAGCTTAAATCCCGGGGACGAGCAGTACTTC	CASSLNPGDEQYF
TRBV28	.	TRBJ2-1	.	TGTGCCAGCGACCTAACGGGGGTAGCGACTAATGAGCAGTTCTTC	CASDLTGVATNEQFF
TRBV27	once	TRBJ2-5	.	TGTGCCAGCAGTTTCCTAGTAGATTTTCAAGAGACCCAGTACTTC	CASSFLVDFQETQYF
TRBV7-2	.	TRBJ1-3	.	TGTGCCAGCAGCCCCGGGTGGGGCTCTGGAAACACCATATATTTT	CASSPGWGSGNTIYF
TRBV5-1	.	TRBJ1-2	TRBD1	TGCGCCAGCAGCTTGCCGGGACAGGGAAACTATGGCTACACCTTC	CASSLPGQGNYGYTF
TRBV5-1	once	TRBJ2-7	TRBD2	TGCGCCAGCAACGGACTAGCGGGGAGCACCTACGAGCAGTACTTC	CASNGLAGSTYEQYF
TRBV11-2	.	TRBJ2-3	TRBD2	TGTGCCAGCAGCTTAGGGGTTAGCGGGATACTCACAGATACGCAGTATTTT	CASSLGVSGILTDTQYF
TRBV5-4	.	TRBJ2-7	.	TGTGCCAGCAGCTTACAGGGTGCGTTGGACGAGCAGTACTTC	CASSLQGALDEQYF
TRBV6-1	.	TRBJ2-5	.	TGTGCCAGCAGTGAAACGGGGGCCCAAGAGACCCAGTACTTC	CASSETGAQETQYF
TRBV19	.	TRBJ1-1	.	TGTGCCAGTAGCCAAAGGAGGAGTAGGGAGAACACTGAAGCTTTCTTT	CASSQRRSRENTEAFF
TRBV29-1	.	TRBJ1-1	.	TGCAGCGTTGTCTTAGACCCCTTGAAAGCTTTCTTT	CSVVLDPLKAFF
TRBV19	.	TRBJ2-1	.	TGTGCCAGTAGTATCTTTGGGCAGGTATATGAGCAGTTCTTC	CASSIFGQVYEQFF